This TCR beta chain is from a study of shared clonotypes between healthy human individuals. Comments on this clone: The antigen remains undetermined.

Here immunoSEQ multiplex PCR was the method, and the copy in TCRdb shows in-frame clones only, minus some. The table lists some 1.5 million clones, approximately 98% of them singletons. The CDR3 is made up of 12 amino acids. The germline gives CDR1 SGHAT, CDR2 FQNNGV. The germline V and J ends were trimmed by 0 bases and 6 bases, with 4 bases remaining between them. Study-wide results and caveats: Clonotype sharing among the donors was expected to vary with sequencing depth.

Those who donated were healthy HIV-negative adults, with no recent acute infections or vaccinations reported. The specimen sequenced was naive CD4+ T cells sorted from blood. Subset reported: CD45RA+ positively selected. The source of this sequence is a man aged 25-40 years in good health. The chain employs TRBV11-2 and TRBJ2-3, with D unresolved. CDR3 DNA sequence: TGTGCCAGCAGCTTAGAAAGGGATACGCAGTATTTT. It yields the protein CASSLERDTQYF. Looking up the rest from reference TRBV11-2 and TRBJ2-3 gives the full variable domain: EAGVAQSPRYKIIEKRQSVAFWCNPISGHATLYWYQQILGQGPKLLIQFQNNGVVDDSQLPKDRFSAERLKGVDSTLKIQPAKLEDSAVYLCASSLERDTQYFGPGTRLTVL.